The clone carrying this TCR beta chain was detected many times. Its antigen is currently unknown. With template switching, a universal primer site was added, and the cDNA carried unique molecular identifiers. TCRdb reprocessed the 5' RACE reads via MiXCR and lists one record per CDR3 protein. Of around 240,000 distinct CDR3 sequences in the sample, more than 9% are singletons; the top ten hold 9% to 10%. Healthy Caucasian donors formed the entire cohort. The record originates from a study of identical twins. Regarding the study as a whole: The study reached conclusions through statistical analysis that was cross-sectional, not following the same donors.

This CDR3 has 14 amino acids. Per the germline V gene, CDR1 is SQVTM and CDR2 is ANQGSEA. Trimming shortened V by 5 bases and J by 1 base, and 13 bases separated the two germline ends. The sample was memory T cells sorted from blood. The rearrangement joins TRBV29-1 to TRBJ2-3; either TRBD1 or TRBD2 may supply D (5 bases each). The source is a man aged 45-60 years in good health. The CDR3 nucleotides are TGCAGCGTTTCAGGGAGTTGGGGCACAGATACGCAGTATTTT. Translated: CSVSGSWGTDTQYF.